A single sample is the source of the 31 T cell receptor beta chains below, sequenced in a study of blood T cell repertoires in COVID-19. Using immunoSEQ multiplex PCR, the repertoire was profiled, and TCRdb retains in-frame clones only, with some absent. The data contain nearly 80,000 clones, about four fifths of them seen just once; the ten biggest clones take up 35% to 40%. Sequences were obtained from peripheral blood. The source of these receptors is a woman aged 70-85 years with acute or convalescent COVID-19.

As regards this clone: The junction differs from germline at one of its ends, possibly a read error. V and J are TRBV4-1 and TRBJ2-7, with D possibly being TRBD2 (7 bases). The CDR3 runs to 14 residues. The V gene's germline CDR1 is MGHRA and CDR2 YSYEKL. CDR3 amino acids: CASCQLGGRGEQYF. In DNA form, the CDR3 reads TGCGCCAGCTGCCAACTGGGGGGGCGAGGCGAGCAGTACTTC.

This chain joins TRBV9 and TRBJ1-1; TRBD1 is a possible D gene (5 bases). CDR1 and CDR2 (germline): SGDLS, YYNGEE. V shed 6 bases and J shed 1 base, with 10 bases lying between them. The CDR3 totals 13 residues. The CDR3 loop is CASTQTANTEAFF. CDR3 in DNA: TGTGCCAGCACCCAGACAGCGAACACTGAAGCTTTCTTT.

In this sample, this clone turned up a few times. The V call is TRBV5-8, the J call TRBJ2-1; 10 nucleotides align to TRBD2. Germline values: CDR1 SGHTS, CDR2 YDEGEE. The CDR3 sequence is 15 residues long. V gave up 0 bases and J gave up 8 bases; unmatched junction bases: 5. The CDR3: CASSLGLAGGYEQFF. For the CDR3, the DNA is TGTGCCAGCAGCTTGGGGTTAGCGGGAGGCTATGAGCAGTTCTTC.

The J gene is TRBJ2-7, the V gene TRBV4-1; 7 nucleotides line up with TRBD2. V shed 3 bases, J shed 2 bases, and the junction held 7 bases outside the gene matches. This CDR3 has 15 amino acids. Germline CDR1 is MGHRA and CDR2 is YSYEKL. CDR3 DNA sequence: TGCGCCAGCAGCCAGTCTTCCGGGGGGACCTACGAGCAGTACTTC. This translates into CASSQSSGGTYEQYF.

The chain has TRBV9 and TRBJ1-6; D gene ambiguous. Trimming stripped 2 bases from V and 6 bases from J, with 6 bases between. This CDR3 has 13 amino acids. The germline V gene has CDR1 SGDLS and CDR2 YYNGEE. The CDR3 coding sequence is TGTGCCAGCAGCGTGGAGAGTAATTCACCCCTCCACTTT. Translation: CASSVESNSPLHF.

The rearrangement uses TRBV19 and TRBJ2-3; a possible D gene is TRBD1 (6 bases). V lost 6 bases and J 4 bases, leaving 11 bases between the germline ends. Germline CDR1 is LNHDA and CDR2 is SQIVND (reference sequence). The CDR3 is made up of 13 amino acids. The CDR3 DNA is TGTGCCAGTAGAGTTGGGGGCGCAGATACGCAGTATTTT. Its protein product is CASRVGGADTQYF.

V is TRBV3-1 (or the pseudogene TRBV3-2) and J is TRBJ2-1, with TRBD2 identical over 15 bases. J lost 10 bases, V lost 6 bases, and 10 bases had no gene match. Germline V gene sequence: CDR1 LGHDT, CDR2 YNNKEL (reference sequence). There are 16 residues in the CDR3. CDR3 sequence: CASRKTGTSGRLEQFF. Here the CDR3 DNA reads TGTGCCAGCAGAAAGACAGGGACTAGCGGGAGGTTGGAGCAGTTCTTC.

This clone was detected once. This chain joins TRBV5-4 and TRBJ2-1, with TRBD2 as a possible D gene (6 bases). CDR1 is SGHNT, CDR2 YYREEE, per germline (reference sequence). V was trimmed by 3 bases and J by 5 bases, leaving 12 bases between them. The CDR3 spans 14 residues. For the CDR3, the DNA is TGTGCCAGCAGCTACCCGGGCGGGAACAATGAGCAGTTCTTC. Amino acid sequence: CASSYPGGNNEQFF.

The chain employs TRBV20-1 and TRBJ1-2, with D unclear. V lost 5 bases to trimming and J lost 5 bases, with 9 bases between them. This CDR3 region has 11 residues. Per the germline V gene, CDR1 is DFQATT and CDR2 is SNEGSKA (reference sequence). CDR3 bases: TGCAGTGCTGAAACTTCGTATGGCTACACCTTC. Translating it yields CSAETSYGYTF.

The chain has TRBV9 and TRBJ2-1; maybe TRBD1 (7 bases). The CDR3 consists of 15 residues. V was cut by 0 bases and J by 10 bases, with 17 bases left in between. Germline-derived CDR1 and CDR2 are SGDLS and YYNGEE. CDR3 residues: CASSVGGQTSQEQFF. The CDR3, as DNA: TGTGCCAGCAGCGTAGGGGGACAGACTAGTCAGGAGCAGTTCTTC.

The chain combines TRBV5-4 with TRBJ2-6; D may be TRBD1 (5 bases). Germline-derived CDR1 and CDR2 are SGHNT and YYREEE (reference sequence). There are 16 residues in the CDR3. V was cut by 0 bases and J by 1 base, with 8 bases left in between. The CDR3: CASSLVSGSGANVLTF. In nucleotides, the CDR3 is TGTGCCAGCAGCTTGGTATCAGGGTCTGGGGCCAACGTCCTGACTTTC.

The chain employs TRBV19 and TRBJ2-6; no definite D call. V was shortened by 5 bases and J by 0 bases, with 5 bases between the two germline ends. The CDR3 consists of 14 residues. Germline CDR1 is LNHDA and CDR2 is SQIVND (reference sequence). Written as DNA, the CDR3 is TGTGCCAGTAGTTCTAGCTCTGGGGCCAACGTCCTGACTTTC. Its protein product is CASSSSSGANVLTF.

CDR3 amino acids: CASSTPGATEAFF. DNA for the CDR3: TGTGCCAGCAGCACTCCAGGGGCCACTGAAGCTTTCTTT. The gene calls are TRBV28 and TRBJ1-1, with D perhaps matching TRBD1 (6 bases). Germline CDR1 MDHEN, CDR2 SYDVKM. The CDR3 runs to 13 residues. V was trimmed by 6 bases and J by 4 bases, leaving 12 bases between them.

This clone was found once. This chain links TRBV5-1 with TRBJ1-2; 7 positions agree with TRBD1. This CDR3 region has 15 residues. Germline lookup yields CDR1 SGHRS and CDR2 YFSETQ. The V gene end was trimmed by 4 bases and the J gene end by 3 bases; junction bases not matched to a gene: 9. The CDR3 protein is CASSEPGRGDYGYTF. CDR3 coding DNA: TGCGCCAGCAGCGAGCCGGGCAGGGGGGACTATGGCTACACCTTC.

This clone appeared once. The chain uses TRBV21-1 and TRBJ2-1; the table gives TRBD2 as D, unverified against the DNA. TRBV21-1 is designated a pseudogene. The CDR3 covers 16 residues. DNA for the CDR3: TGTGCCAGCAGCAAAGTACAGCGGGAGAAGGGCAATGAGCAGTTCTTC. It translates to CASSKVQREKGNEQFF.

The CDR3 sequence is CAWSVPVLYEQYF. In DNA, the CDR3 is TGTGCCTGGAGCGTCCCGGTCCTCTACGAGCAGTACTTC. The chain joins TRBV30 to TRBJ2-7; D unclear. Germline V gene sequence: CDR1 GTSNPN, CDR2 SVGIG (reference sequence). V shed 3 bases and J shed 3 bases, with 12 bases lying between them. The CDR3 is 13 residues long.

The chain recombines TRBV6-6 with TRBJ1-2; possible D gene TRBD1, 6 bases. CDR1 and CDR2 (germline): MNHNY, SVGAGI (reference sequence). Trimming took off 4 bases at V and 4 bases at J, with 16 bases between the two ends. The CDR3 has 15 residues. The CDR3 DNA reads TGTGCCAGCAGTTTAACCGCAGGGGCGTCCTATGGCTACACCTTC. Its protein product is CASSLTAGASYGYTF.

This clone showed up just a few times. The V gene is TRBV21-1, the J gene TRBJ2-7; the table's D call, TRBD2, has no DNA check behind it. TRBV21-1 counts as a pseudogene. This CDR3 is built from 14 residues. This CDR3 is CASSSARIAYEQYF. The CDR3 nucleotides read TGTGCCAGCAGCAGTGCGAGGATAGCCTACGAGCAGTACTTC.

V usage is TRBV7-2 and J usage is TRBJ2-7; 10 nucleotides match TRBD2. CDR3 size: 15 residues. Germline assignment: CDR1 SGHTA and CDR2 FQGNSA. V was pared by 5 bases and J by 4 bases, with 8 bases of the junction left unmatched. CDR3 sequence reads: CASSRGGLASYEQYF. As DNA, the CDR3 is TGTGCCAGCAGCCGGGGGGGACTAGCGTCTTACGAGCAGTACTTC.

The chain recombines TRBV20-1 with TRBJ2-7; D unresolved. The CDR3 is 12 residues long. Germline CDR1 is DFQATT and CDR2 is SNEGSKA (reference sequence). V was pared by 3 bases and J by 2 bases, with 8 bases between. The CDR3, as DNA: TGCAGTGCTAGTCCCAGAACCTACGAGCAGTACTTC. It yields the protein CSASPRTYEQYF.

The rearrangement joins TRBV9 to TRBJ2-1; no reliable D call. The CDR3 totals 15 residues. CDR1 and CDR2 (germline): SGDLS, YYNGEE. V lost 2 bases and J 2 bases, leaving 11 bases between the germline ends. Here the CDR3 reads CASSVSSGTYNEQFF. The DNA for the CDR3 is TGTGCCAGCAGCGTTAGTTCCGGTACCTACAATGAGCAGTTCTTC.

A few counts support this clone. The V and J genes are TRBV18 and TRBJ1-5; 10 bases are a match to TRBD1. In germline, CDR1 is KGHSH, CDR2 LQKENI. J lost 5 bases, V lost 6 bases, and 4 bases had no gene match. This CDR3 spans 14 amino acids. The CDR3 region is CASSPGTGDQPQHF. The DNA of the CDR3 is TGTGCCAGCTCTCCCGGGACAGGGGATCAGCCCCAGCATTTT.

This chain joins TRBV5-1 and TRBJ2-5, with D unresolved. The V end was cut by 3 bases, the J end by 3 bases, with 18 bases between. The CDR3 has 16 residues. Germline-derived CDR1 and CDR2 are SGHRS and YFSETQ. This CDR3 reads CASSSPVNSLEETQYF. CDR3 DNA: TGCGCCAGCAGCTCCCCGGTAAATTCCTTGGAAGAGACCCAGTACTTC.

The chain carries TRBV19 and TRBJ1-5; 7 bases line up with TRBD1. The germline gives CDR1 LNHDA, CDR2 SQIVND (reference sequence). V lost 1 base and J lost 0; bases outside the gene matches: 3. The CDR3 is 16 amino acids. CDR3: CASSIGGQISNQPQHF. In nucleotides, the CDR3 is TGTGCCAGTAGTATAGGGGGACAGATTAGCAATCAGCCCCAGCATTTT.

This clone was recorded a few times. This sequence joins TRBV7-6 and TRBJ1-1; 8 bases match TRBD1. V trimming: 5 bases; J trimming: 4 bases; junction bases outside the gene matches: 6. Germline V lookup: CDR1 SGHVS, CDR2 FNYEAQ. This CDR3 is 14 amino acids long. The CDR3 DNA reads TGTGCCAGCAGCAAAGGACAGGGCGTCACTGAAGCTTTCTTT. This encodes CASSKGQGVTEAFF.

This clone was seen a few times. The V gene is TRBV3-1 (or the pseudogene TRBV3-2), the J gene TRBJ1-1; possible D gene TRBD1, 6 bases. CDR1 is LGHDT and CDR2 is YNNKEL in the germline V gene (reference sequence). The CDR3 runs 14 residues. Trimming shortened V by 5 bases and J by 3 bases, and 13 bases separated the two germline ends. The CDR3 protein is CASSGDRRYTEAFF. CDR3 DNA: TGTGCCAGCAGCGGAGACAGGAGGTACACTGAAGCTTTCTTT.

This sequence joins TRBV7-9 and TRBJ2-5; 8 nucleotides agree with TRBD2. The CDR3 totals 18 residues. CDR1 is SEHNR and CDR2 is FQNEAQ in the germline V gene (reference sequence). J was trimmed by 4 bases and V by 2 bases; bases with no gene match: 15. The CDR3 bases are TGTGCCAGCAGCTTACTTGCTGGTGCTAGCGGGCTTGGAGAGACCCAGTACTTC. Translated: CASSLLAGASGLGETQYF.

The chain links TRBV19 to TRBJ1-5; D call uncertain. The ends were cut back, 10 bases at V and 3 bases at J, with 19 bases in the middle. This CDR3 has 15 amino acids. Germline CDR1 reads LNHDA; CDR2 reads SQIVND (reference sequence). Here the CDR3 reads CATTAAPTLNQPQHF. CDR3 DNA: TGTGCCACCACGGCCGCCCCGACTCTCAATCAGCCCCAGCATTTT.

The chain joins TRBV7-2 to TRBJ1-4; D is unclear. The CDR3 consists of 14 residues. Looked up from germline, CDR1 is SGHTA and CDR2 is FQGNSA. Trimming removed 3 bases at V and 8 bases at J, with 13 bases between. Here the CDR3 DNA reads TGTGCCAGCAGCTTGAACGGAGGTAGAGAAAAACTGTTTTTT. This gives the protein CASSLNGGREKLFF.

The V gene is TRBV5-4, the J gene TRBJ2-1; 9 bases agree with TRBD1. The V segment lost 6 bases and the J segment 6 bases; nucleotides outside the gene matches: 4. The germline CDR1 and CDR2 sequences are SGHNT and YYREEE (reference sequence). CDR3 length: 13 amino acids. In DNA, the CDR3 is TGTGCCAGCATCCAGACAGGGGGCAATGAGCAGTTCTTC. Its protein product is CASIQTGGNEQFF.

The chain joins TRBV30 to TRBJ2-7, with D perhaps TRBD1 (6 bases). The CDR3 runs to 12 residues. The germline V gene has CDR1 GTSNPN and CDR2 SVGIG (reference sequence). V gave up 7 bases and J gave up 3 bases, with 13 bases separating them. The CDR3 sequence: CAFSRDNYEQYF. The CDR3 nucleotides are TGTGCCTTCTCAAGGGACAACTACGAGCAGTACTTC.